This T cell receptor beta chain was captured by sequencing in a study of cytomegalovirus exposure and HLA in healthy donors. The V gene end was trimmed by 5 bases and the J gene end by 0 bases; junction bases not matched to a gene: 6. CDR1 is SGHTA and CDR2 is FQGNSA in the germline V gene. The CDR3 is 16 residues long. With 60 Vbeta and 13 Jbeta primers, the PCR was carried out. TCRdb keeps only in-frame clones here, not all; method: immunoSEQ multiplex PCR. The repertoire consists of 95,000 to 150,000 clones, with around 80% occurring once and the leading ten covering 2.1%. This clone was recorded a few times.

The sequenced sample was PBMCs. The TCR was taken from a man in his thirties or forties in good health and CMV-seronegative. V gene TRBV7-2 combines with J gene TRBJ1-3; TRBD1 aligns across 8 bases. The CDR3 protein is CASSVQGVVSGNTIYF. The CDR3 nucleotides read TGTGCCAGCAGCGTACAGGGGGTAGTCTCTGGAAACACCATATATTTT. The full variable domain, with the rest looked up from reference TRBV7-2 and TRBJ1-3, is GAGVSQSPSNKVTEKGKDVELRCDPISGHTALYWYRQSLGQGLEFLIYFQGNSAPDKSGLPSDRFSAERTGGSVSTLTIQRTQQEDSAVYLCASSVQGVVSGNTIYFGEGSWLTVV.